Shown below are 3 T cell receptor beta chains from a single sample sequenced in a study of OX40 agonist ivuxolimab in advanced cancers. The method was immunoSEQ multiplex PCR; TCRdb's version includes in-frame clones alone and lacks a portion of them. The data contain some 18,000 clones, around 84% of them seen just once; the ten biggest clones take up 14%. This material consisted of CD4+ or CD8+ T cells sorted from blood, taken in a trial of the OX40 agonist ivuxolimab. Receptor source: an adult with an advanced solid tumor such as melanoma, head and neck, liver or kidney cancer.

The J gene is TRBJ2-3, the V gene TRBV9, with 8 bases identical to TRBD1. Trimming cost V 4 bases and J 2 bases; bases outside gene matches: 9. The CDR3 is 16 amino acids. The germline CDR1 and CDR2 sequences are SGDLS and YYNGEE. This CDR3 reads CASSLRTGYNTDTQYF. The CDR3 DNA reads TGTGCCAGCAGCCTTAGGACAGGGTACAACACAGATACGCAGTATTTT.

In its sample, this clone was seen once. The V and J genes are TRBV4-3 and TRBJ1-4, with 7 bases fitting TRBD1. CDR1 and CDR2 from the germline V gene are LGHNA and YSLEER. The CDR3 has 18 amino acids. J lost 0 bases, V lost 0 bases, and 7 bases had no gene match. The CDR3 reads CASSQDGTVYSTNEKLFF. Here the CDR3 DNA reads TGCGCCAGCAGCCAAGATGGGACAGTTTATTCAACTAATGAAAAACTGTTTTTT.

The chain is built from TRBV30 and TRBJ2-7; D unclear. V lost 1 base, J lost 2 bases, and 3 bases lay in between. There are 11 residues in the CDR3. Germline CDR1 and CDR2: GTSNPN and SVGIG (reference sequence). CDR3 sequence reads: CAWSGAYEQYF. Written as DNA, the CDR3 is TGTGCCTGGAGTGGGGCCTACGAGCAGTACTTC.